This T cell receptor beta chain was observed in a study of blood T cell repertoires in COVID-19. The germline CDR1 and CDR2 sequences are SNHLY and FYNNEI. This CDR3 is built from 13 residues. V lost 6 bases and J 2 bases, leaving 10 bases between the germline ends. The assay was immunoSEQ multiplex PCR, and TCRdb's table has in-frame clones only and misses some. The sample shows about 300,000 clones, 65% to 90% of them seen only once. The clonotype comes from a man younger than 45 who had recovered from COVID-19. Sequences were obtained from PBMCs or T cells enriched from blood (not recorded which). The J gene is TRBJ1-2, the V gene TRBV2, with D possibly matching TRBD1 (5 bases). DNA for the CDR3: TGTGCCAGCAGACAGGAGACCAACTATGGCTACACCTTC. Protein sequence: CASRQETNYGYTF. Using reference TRBV2 and TRBJ1-2 for the parts outside the CDR3, the full variable domain is EPEVTQTPSHQVTQMGQEVILRCVPISNHLYFYWYRQILGQKVEFLVSFYNNEISEKSEIFDDQFSVERPDGSNFTLKIRSTKLEDSAMYFCASRQETNYGYTFGSGTRLTVV.